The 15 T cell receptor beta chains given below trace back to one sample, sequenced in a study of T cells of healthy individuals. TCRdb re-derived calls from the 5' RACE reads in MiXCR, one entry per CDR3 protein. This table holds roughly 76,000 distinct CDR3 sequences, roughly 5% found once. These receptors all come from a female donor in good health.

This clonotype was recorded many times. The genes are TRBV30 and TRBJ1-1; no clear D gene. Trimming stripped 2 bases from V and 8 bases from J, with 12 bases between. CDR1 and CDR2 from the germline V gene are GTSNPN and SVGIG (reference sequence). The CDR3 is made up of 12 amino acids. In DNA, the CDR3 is TGTGCCTGGAGTCGTACGCAGTACGAAGCTTTCTTT. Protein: CAWSRTQYEAFF.

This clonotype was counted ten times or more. The chain's CDR3 is CASSYRQGADTQYF. DNA of the CDR3: TGTGCCAGCAGTTACCGGCAGGGTGCAGATACGCAGTATTTT. The V call is TRBV6-5, the J call TRBJ2-3; perhaps TRBD1 as D (5 bases). Trimming took 2 bases from V and 4 from J, leaving 10 bases between them. The CDR3 loop spans 14 amino acids. The V gene's germline CDR1 is MNHEY and CDR2 SVGAGI.

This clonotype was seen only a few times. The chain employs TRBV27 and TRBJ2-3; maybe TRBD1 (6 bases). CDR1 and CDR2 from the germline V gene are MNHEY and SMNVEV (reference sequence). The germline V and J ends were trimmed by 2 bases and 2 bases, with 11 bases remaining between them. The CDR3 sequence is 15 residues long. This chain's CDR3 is CASSLNGQSTDTQYF. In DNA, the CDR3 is TGTGCCAGCAGTTTAAATGGACAGTCCACAGATACGCAGTATTTT.

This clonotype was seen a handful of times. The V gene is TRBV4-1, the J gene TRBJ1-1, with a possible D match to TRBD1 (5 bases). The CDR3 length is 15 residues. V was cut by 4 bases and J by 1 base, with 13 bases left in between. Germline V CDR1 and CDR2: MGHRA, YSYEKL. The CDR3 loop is CASSPGRGGNTEAFF. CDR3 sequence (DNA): TGCGCCAGCAGCCCCGGCCGGGGGGGGAACACTGAAGCTTTCTTT.

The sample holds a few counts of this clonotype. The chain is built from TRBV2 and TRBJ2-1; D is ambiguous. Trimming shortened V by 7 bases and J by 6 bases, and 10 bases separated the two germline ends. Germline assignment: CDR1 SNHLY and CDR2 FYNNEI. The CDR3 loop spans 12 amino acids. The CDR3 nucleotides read TGTGCCAGCACCGGTTTCGTCAATGAGCAGTTCTTC. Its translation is CASTGFVNEQFF.

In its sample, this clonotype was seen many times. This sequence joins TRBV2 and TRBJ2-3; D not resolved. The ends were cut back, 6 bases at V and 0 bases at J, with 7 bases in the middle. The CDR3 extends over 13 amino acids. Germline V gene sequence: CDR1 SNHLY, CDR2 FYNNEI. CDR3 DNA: TGTGCCAGCAGGGGCCTGAGCACAGATACGCAGTATTTT. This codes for CASRGLSTDTQYF.

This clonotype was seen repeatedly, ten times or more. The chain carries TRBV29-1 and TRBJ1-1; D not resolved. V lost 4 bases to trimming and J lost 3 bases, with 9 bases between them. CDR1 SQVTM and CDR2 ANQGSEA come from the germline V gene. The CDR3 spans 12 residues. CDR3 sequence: CSVAKVDTEAFF. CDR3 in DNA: TGCAGCGTTGCTAAGGTGGACACTGAAGCTTTCTTT.

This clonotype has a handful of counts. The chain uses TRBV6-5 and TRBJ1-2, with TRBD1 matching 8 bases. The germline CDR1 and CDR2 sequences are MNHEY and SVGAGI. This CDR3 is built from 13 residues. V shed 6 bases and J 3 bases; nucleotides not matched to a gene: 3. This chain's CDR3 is CASRVDRDYGYTF. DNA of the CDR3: TGTGCCAGCAGGGTGGACAGGGACTATGGCTACACCTTC.

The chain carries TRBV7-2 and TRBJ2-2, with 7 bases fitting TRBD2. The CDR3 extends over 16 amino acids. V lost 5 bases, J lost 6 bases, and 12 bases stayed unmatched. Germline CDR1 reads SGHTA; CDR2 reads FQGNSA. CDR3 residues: CASSNPGLAGAGELFF. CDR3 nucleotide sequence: TGTGCCAGCAGCAATCCGGGGTTGGCGGGGGCCGGGGAGCTGTTTTTT. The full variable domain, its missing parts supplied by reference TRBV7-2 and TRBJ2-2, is GAGVSQSPSNKVTEKGKDVELRCDPISGHTALYWYRQSLGQGLEFLIYFQGNSAPDKSGLPSDRFSAERTGGSVSTLTIQRTQQEDSAVYLCASSNPGLAGAGELFFGEGSRLTVL.

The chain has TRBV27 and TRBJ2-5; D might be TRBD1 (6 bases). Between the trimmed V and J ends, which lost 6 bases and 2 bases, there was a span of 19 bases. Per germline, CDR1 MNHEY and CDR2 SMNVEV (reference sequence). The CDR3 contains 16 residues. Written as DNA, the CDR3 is TGTGCCAGCAGAGTGGGCGTCGGACAGACACAAGAGACCCAGTACTTC. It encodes CASRVGVGQTQETQYF.

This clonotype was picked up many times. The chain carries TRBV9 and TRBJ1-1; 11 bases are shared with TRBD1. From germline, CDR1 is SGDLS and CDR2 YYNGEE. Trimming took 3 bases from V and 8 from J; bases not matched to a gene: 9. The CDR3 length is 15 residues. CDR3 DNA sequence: TGTGCCAGCAGCGCGTTGGACAGGGGGCCCACCGAAGCTTTCTTT. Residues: CASSALDRGPTEAFF.

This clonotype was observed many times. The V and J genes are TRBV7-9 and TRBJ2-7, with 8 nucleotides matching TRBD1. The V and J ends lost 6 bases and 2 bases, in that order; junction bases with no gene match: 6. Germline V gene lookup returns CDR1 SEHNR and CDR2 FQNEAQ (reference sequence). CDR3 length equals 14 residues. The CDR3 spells CASSSQGAPYEQYF. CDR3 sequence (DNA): TGTGCCAGCAGTTCTCAGGGGGCTCCCTACGAGCAGTACTTC.

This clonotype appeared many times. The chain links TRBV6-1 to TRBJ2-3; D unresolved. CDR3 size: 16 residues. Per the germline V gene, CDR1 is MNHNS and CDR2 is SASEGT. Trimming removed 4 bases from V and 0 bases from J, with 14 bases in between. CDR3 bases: TGTGCCAGCAGTGGGTCCAAAACTACTAGCACAGATACGCAGTATTTT. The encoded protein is CASSGSKTTSTDTQYF.

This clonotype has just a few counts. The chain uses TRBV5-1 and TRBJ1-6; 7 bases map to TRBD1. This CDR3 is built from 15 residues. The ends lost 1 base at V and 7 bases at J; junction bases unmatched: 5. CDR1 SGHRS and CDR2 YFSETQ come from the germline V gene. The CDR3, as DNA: TGCGCCAGCAGCTTGATCGACAGGGACAATTCACCCCTCCACTTT. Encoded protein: CASSLIDRDNSPLHF. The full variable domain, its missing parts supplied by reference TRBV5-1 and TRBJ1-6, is KAGVTQTPRYLIKTRGQQVTLSCSPISGHRSVSWYQQTPGQGLQFLFEYFSETQRNKGNFPGRFSGRQFSNSRSEMNVSTLELGDSALYLCASSLIDRDNSPLHFGNGTRLTVT.

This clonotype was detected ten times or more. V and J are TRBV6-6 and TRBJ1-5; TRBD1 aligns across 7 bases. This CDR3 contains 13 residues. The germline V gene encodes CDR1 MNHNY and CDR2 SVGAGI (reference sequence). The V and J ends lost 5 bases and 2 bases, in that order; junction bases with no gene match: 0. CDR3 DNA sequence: TGTGCCAGCAGTGACAGGGGCAATCAGCCCCAGCATTTT. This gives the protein CASSDRGNQPQHF.